This T cell receptor beta chain is from a study of T cell clones after liver transplantation. Study context: Three of eight recipients were HCV-positive; others had non-autoimmune, non-viral indications.

Study outcomes and limitations: A significant post-transplant drop in circulating graft-donor-reactive CD4 TCRbeta sequences occurred in most of the 8 subjects.

The CDR3 loop spans 13 amino acids. Trimming took 1 base from V and 2 from J, leaving 5 bases between them. From germline, CDR1 is KGHSH and CDR2 LQKENI. To note about this clone: Its antigen is undetermined.

The method was immunoSEQ multiplex PCR; TCRdb's version includes in-frame clones alone and lacks a portion of them. The sample carries roughly 70,000 clones, 80% recorded once. This clonotype originated in a human donor who received a liver transplant. The gene calls are TRBV18 and TRBJ1-1; D is unresolved. The source was CD4+ T cells from blood, collected before liver transplant. The CDR3 DNA sequence: TGTGCCAGCTCACCACAGGGAAACACTGAAGCTTTCTTT. Translating it yields CASSPQGNTEAFF. Drawing the rest from reference TRBV18 and TRBJ1-1, the complete variable domain is NAGVMQNPRHLVRRRGQEARLRCSPMKGHSHVYWYRQLPEEGLKFMVYLQKENIIDESGMPKERFSAEFPKEGPSILRIQQVVRGDSAAYFCASSPQGNTEAFFGQGTRLTVV.